This T cell receptor beta chain came from a study of prognosis after radiotherapy for stage I lung cancer. Two-round multiplex PCR, the amplification method, yielded TCR beta CDR3 from genomic DNA. Primers targeting each individual TRBV and TRBJ gene were applied in first-round PCR. TCRdb re-analysed the multiplex PCR reads in MiXCR, keeping a single row per CDR3 protein. In the table there are more than 30,000 distinct CDR3 sequences, about 33% of which are singletons. This clonotype was observed at least ten times. Germline lookup yields CDR1 GTSNPN and CDR2 SVGIG (reference sequence). Trimming stripped 2 bases from V and 0 bases from J, with 8 bases between. This CDR3 is 13 amino acids long. For each of two time points, a roughly 5.8-milliliter draw of peripheral blood was taken.

The starting material was PBMCs, obtained before or after stereotactic body radiation therapy (not recorded which). The TCR comes from a donor aged 50 or older with non-small cell lung cancer. J is TRBJ2-7 and V is TRBV30, with D uncertain. CDR3 residues: CAWSFPPSYEQYF. DNA of the CDR3: TGTGCCTGGAGTTTCCCGCCCTCCTACGAGCAGTACTTC.